Listed below are T cell receptor beta chains from one sample, sequenced in a study of T cell repertoires in cytomegalovirus infection. Via MiXCR, TCRdb re-called the reads, giving one row per CDR3 protein. The sample consists of roughly 920,000 distinct CDR3 sequences, roughly 31% of them appearing once. The antigens these receptors bind are not known. The sequencing here drew on cultured CD8+ T cells from PBMCs, taken from culture after CMV antigen stimulation. The receptors were gathered from a human donor in good health (CMV status not recorded). Some clones in this sample may be carry-over from other donors' samples. CDR3s include the opening cysteine and the closing phenylalanine or tryptophan. A D gene is named only where the DNA matches it firmly. Clone size is stated in some rows and not others, as once, few, many or a class when expanded.

size	V	J	D	CDR3	DNA
few	TRBV7-6	TRBJ2-2	TRBD1	CASSSGQGAITGELFF	TGTGCTAGCAGCTCCGGACAGGGGGCTATCACCGGGGAGCTGTTTTTT
many	TRBV7-8	TRBJ1-2	TRBD1	CASSSPGQLYGYTF	TGTGCCAGCAGCTCACCGGGACAGCTATATGGCTACACCTTC
-	TRBV7-2	TRBJ2-1	TRBD2	CASSPFSGGAYNEQFF	TGTGCCAGCAGCCCCTTTAGCGGGGGGGCCTACAATGAGCAGTTCTTC
few	TRBV5-6	TRBJ1-6	-	CASSFSAVSPARSPLHF	TGTGCCAGCAGCTTCTCCGCGGTTTCACCGGCTCGTTCACCCCTCCACTTT
once	TRBV29-1	TRBJ2-1	-	CSVVPSQRGSSYNEQFF	TGCAGCGTTGTGCCGTCACAAAGGGGCTCTTCCTACAATGAGCAGTTCTTC
-	TRBV7-9	TRBJ2-1	-	CASSPRKAASVYEQFF	TGTGCCAGCAGCCCTAGGAAGGCTGCTTCTGTGTATGAGCAGTTCTTC
many	TRBV6-1	TRBJ2-3	-	CASSVLPYIDTQYF	TGTGCCAGCAGTGTACTCCCCTACATAGATACGCAGTATTTT
-	TRBV7-9	TRBJ2-3	-	CASSGGGVTDTQYF	TGTGCCAGCAGCGGAGGCGGAGTCACAGATACGCAGTATTTT
many	TRBV7-8	TRBJ1-1	TRBD1	CASSWTGDEEHTNTEAFF	TGTGCCAGCAGCTGGACAGGGGATGAGGAACACACGAACACTGAAGCTTTCTTT
-	TRBV7-9	TRBJ1-1	-	CASSSPGRGRTEAFF	TGTGCCAGCAGCTCTCCCGGCAGGGGTCGGACTGAAGCTTTCTTT
few	TRBV7-7	TRBJ2-5	-	CASSLAGTEGETQYF	TGTGCTAGCAGCTTAGCGGGGACAGAAGGAGAGACCCAGTACTTC
-	TRBV7-7	TRBJ2-5	TRBD1	CASSLGQGAKGSETQYF	TGTGCCAGCAGCCTCGGACAGGGGGCGAAGGGTTCTGAGACCCAGTACTTC
few	TRBV27	TRBJ1-5	-	CASSPGVHQPQHF	TGTGCCAGCAGTCCAGGGGTACATCAGCCCCAGCATTTT
few	TRBV12-3/TRBV12-4	TRBJ2-5	TRBD1	CASSPGQGMFGETQYF	TGTGCCAGCAGCCCGGGACAGGGAATGTTCGGGGAGACCCAGTACTTC
many	TRBV6-1	TRBJ1-2	-	CASSERTIRYGYTF	TGTGCCAGCAGTGAAAGGACAATCCGGTATGGCTACACCTTC
many	TRBV14	TRBJ2-3	-	CASSLRNPWTDTQYF	TGTGCCAGCAGCCTCAGGAACCCCTGGACAGATACGCAGTATTTT
-	TRBV28	TRBJ2-7	TRBD2	CASSLRTSESIYEQYF	TGTGCCAGCAGTCTAAGGACTAGCGAGTCTATCTACGAGCAGTACTTC
-	TRBV6-5	TRBJ1-2	-	CASSYSGQSYGYTF	TGTGCCAGCAGTTACTCAGGACAGTCCTATGGCTACACCTTC
-	TRBV27	TRBJ2-5	TRBD1	CASSPSGQVEYF	TGTGCCAGCAGTCCATCTGGACAGGTCGAGTACTTC
-	TRBV7-9	TRBJ2-5	TRBD1	CASKGQGRSETQYF	TGTGCCAGCAAGGGACAGGGGAGGTCAGAGACCCAGTACTTC
-	TRBV27	TRBJ1-2	-	CASSWGILDYGYTF	TGTGCCAGCAGTTGGGGGATCTTGGACTATGGCTACACCTTC
few	TRBV4-2	TRBJ2-1	TRBD2	CASSQDGGGAYNEQFF	TGTGCCAGCAGCCAAGATGGCGGGGGGGCCTACAATGAGCAGTTCTTC
-	TRBV7-6	TRBJ2-7	-	CASGLALRGQSSYEQYF	TGTGCCAGCGGCTTAGCACTAAGGGGCCAAAGCTCCTACGAGCAGTACTTC
-	TRBV9	TRBJ1-4	-	CASSPWDTPSPPEKLFF	TGTGCCAGCAGCCCATGGGACACCCCAAGCCCGCCTGAAAAACTGTTTTTT
-	TRBV2	TRBJ2-5	-	CASTFSLAPQETQYF	TGTGCCAGCACCTTCTCTCTAGCGCCCCAAGAGACCCAGTACTTC
few	TRBV4-1	TRBJ1-1	-	CASSQSRNTEAFF	TGCGCCAGCAGCCAATCAAGGAACACTGAAGCTTTCTTT
-	TRBV5-1	TRBJ2-1	TRBD1	CASSPGTGGFEQFF	TGCGCCAGCAGCCCTGGGACAGGGGGCTTTGAGCAGTTCTTC
-	TRBV27	TRBJ2-1	-	CASSQGTTVGEQFF	TGTGCCAGTAGCCAAGGGACGACGGTTGGGGAGCAGTTCTTC
-	TRBV15	TRBJ2-7	TRBD1	CATSNRDRGHFGSSYEQYF	TGTGCCACCAGCAACCGGGACAGGGGGCATTTCGGTTCGTCCTACGAGCAGTACTTC